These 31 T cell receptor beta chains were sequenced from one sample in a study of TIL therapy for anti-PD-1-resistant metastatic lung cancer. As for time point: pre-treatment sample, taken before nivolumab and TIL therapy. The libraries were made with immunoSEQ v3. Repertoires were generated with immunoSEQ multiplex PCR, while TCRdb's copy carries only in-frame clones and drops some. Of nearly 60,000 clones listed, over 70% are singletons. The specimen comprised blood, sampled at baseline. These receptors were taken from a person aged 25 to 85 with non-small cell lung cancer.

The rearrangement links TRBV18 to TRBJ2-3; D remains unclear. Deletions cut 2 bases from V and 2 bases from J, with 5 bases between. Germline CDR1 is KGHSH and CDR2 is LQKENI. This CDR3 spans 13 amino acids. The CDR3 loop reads CASSPKYTDTQYF. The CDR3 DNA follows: TGTGCCAGCTCACCAAAGTACACAGATACGCAGTATTTT.

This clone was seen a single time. CDR3 amino acids: CASSHAGGKALSEAFF. The CDR3 DNA reads TGTGCCAGCAGTCACGCAGGGGGTAAGGCGCTGTCTGAAGCTTTCTTT. V usage is TRBV28 and J usage is TRBJ1-1; 7 bases fit TRBD1. From germline, CDR1 is MDHEN and CDR2 SYDVKM. Unmatched junction bases numbered 15, after V lost 5 bases and J lost 6 bases. CDR3 length equals 16 residues.

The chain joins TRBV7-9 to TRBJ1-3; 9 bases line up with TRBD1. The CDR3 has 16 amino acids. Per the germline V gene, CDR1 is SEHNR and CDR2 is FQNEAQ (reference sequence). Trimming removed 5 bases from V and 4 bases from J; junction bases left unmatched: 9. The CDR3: CASSHLGQGSGNTIYF. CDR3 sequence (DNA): TGTGCCAGCAGCCACCTCGGACAGGGGTCGGGAAACACCATATATTTT. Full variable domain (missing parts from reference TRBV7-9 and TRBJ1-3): DTGVSQNPRHKITKRGQNVTFRCDPISEHNRLYWYRQTLGQGPEFLTYFQNEAQLEKSRLLSDRFSAERPKGSFSTLEIQRTEQGDSAMYLCASSHLGQGSGNTIYFGEGSWLTVV.

CDR3 nucleotides: TGTGCCAGCAGCCAAGGTTACGGGACAGGGAACTCCTACGAGCAGTACTTC. This translates into CASSQGYGTGNSYEQYF. The V and J genes are TRBV4-2 and TRBJ2-7, with 9 bases matching TRBD1. This CDR3 has 17 residues. Germline CDR1 reads LGHNA; CDR2 reads YNFKEQ. V lost 1 base and J lost 0; bases outside the gene matches: 7.

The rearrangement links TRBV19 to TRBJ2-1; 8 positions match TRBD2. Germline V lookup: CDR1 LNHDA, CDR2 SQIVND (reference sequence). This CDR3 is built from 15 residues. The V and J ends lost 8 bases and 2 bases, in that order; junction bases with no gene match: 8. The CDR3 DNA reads TGTGCCAGTGGGGACGGGGGGGCCGCCTACAATGAGCAGTTCTTC. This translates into CASGDGGAAYNEQFF.

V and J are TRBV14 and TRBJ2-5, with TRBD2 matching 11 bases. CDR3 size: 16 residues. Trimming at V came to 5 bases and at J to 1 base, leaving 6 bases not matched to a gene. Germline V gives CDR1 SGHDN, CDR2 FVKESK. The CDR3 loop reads CASSITSGSGQETQYF. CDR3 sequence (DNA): TGTGCCAGCAGCATAACTAGCGGGAGCGGCCAAGAGACCCAGTACTTC. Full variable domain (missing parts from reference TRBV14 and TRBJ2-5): EAGVTQFPSHSVIEKGQTVTLRCDPISGHDNLYWYRRVMGKEIKFLLHFVKESKQDESGMPNNRFLAERTGGTYSTLKVQPAELEDSGVYFCASSITSGSGQETQYFGPGTRLLVL.

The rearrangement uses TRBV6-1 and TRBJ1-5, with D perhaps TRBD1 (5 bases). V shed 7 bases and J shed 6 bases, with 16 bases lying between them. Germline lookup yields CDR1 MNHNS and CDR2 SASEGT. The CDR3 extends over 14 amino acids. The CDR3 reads CASIHGGLGQPQHF. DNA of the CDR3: TGTGCCAGCATCCACGGGGGTCTTGGTCAGCCCCAGCATTTT.

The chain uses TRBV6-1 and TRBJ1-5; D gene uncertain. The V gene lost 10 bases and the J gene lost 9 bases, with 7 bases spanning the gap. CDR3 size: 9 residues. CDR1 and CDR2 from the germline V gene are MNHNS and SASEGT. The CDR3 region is CATDWPQHF. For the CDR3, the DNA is TGTGCCACCGACTGGCCCCAGCATTTT.

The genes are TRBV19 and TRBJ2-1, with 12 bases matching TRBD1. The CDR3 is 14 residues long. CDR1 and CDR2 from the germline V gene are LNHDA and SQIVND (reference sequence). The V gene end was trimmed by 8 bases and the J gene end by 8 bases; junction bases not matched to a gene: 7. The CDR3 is CASAGGQGADEQFF. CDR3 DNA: TGTGCCAGTGCCGGGGGACAGGGGGCGGATGAGCAGTTCTTC.

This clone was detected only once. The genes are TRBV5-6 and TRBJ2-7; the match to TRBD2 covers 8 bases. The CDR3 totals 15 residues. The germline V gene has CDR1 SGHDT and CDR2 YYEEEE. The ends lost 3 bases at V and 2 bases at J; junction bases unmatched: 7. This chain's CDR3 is CASSSSGRWAYEQYF. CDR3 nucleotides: TGTGCCAGCAGCTCAAGCGGGAGATGGGCCTACGAGCAGTACTTC.

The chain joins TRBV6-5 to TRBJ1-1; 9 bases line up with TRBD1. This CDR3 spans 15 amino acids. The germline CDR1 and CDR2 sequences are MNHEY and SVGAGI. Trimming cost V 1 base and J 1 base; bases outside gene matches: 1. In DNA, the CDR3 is TGTGCCAGCAGTTACTGGGGACAGGGGAACACTGAAGCTTTCTTT. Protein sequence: CASSYWGQGNTEAFF.

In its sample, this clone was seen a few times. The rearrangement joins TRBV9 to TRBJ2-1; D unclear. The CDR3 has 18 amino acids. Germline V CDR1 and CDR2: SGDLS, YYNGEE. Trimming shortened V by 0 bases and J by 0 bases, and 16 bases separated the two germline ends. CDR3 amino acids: CASSVAADPSRSYNEQFF. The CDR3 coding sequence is TGTGCCAGCAGCGTAGCGGCAGACCCATCGCGCTCCTACAATGAGCAGTTCTTC.

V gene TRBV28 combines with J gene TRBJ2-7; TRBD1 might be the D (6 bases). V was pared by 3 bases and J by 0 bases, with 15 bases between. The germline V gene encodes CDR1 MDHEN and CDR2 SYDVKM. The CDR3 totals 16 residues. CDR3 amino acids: CASSLDRDISSYEQYF. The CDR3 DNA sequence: TGTGCCAGCAGTTTGGACCGGGACATAAGCTCCTACGAGCAGTACTTC. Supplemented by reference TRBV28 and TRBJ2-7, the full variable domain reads DVKVTQSSRYLVKRTGEKVFLECVQDMDHENMFWYRQDPGLGLRLIYFSYDVKMKEKGDIPEGYSVSREKKERFSLILESASTNQTSMYLCASSLDRDISSYEQYFGPGTRLTVT.

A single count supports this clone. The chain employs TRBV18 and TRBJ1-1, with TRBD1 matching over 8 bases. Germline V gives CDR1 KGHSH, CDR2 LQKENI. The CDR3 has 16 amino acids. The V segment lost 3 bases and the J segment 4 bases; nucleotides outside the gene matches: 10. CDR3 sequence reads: CASSPRTGIDGTEAFF. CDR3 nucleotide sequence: TGTGCCAGCTCACCGAGGACAGGGATTGATGGCACTGAAGCTTTCTTT.

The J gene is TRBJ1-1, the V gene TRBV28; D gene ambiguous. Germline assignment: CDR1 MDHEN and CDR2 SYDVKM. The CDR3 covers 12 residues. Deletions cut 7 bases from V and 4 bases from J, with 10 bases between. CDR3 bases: TGTGCCAGCACCGCGGAGGGCACTGAAGCTTTCTTT. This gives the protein CASTAEGTEAFF.

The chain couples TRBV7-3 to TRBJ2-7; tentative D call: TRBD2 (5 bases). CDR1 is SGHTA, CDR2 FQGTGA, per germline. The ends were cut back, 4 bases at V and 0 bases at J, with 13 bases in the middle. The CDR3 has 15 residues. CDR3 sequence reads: CASSYGSGSSYEQYF. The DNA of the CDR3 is TGTGCCAGCAGCTACGGAAGCGGTTCCTCCTACGAGCAGTACTTC.

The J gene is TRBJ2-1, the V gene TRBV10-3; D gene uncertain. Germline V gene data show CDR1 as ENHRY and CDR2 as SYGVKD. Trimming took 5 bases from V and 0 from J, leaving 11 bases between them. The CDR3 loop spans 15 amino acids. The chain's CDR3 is CAISPSRSSYNEQFF. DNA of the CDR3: TGTGCCATCAGTCCAAGCCGTAGCTCCTACAATGAGCAGTTCTTC.

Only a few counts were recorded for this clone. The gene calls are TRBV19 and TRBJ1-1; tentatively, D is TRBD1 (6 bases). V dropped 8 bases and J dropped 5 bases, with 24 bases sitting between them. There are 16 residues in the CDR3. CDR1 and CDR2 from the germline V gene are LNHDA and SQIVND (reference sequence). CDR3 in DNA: TGTGCCAGTCCCAAGGTGTTCCGCAGGGGTAAAACTGAAGCTTTCTTT. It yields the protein CASPKVFRRGKTEAFF.

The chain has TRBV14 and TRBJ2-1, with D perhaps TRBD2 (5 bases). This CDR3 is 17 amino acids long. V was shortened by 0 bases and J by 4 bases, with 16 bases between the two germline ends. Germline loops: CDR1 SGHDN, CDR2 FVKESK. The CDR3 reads CASSQEVIGLLYNEQFF. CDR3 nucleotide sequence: TGTGCCAGCAGCCAAGAAGTAATAGGACTCCTATACAATGAGCAGTTCTTC.

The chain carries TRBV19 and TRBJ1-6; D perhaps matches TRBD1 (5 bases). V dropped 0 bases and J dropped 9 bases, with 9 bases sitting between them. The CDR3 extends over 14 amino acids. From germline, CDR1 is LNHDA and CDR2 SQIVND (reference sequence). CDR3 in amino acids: CASSIDPGSSPLHF. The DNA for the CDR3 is TGTGCCAGTAGTATAGATCCAGGGAGTTCACCCCTCCACTTT.

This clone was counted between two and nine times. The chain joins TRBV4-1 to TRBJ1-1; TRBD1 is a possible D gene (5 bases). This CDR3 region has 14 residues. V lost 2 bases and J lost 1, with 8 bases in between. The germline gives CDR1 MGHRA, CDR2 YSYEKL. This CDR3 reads CASSQYTGNTEAFF. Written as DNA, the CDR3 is TGCGCCAGCAGCCAATACACAGGGAACACTGAAGCTTTCTTT.

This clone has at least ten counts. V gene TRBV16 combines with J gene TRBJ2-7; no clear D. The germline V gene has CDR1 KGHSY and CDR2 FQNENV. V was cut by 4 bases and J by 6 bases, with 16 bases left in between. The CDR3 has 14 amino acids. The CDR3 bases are TGTGCCAGCAGCCCCCAGGCAAGGATTGGCGAGCAGTACTTC. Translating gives CASSPQARIGEQYF.

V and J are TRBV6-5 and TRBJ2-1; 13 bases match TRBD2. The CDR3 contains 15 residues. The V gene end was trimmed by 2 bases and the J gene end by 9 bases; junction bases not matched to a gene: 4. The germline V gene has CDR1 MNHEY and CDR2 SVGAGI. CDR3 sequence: CASSYPGLAGSEQFF. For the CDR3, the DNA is TGTGCCAGCAGTTACCCGGGACTAGCGGGATCTGAGCAGTTCTTC.

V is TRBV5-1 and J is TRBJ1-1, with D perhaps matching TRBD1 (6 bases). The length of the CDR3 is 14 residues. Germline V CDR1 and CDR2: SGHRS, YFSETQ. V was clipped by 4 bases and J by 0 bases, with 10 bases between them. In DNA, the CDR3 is TGCGCCAGCAGCCGGGACACTATGAACACTGAAGCTTTCTTT. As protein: CASSRDTMNTEAFF. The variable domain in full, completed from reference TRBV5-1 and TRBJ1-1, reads KAGVTQTPRYLIKTRGQQVTLSCSPISGHRSVSWYQQTPGQGLQFLFEYFSETQRNKGNFPGRFSGRQFSNSRSEMNVSTLELGDSALYLCASSRDTMNTEAFFGQGTRLTVV.

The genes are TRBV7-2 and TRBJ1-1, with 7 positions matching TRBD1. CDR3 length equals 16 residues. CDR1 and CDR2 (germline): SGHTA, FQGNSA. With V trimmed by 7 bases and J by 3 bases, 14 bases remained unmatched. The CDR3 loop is CASTSASGGGYTEAFF. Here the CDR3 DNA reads TGTGCCAGCACCTCCGCGTCAGGGGGAGGATACACTGAAGCTTTCTTT. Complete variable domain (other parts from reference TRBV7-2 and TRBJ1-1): GAGVSQSPSNKVTEKGKDVELRCDPISGHTALYWYRQSLGQGLEFLIYFQGNSAPDKSGLPSDRFSAERTGGSVSTLTIQRTQQEDSAVYLCASTSASGGGYTEAFFGQGTRLTVV.

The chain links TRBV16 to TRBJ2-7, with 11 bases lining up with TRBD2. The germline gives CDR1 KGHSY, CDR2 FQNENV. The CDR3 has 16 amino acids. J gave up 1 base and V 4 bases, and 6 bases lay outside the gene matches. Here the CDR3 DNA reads TGTGCCAGCAGCCCAAGGGCTAGCGGGGGGTCCTACGAGCAGTACTTC. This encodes CASSPRASGGSYEQYF.

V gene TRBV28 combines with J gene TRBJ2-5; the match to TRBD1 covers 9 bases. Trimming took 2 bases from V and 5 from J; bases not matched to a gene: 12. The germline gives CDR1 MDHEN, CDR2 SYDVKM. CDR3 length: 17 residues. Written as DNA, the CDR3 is TGTGCCAGCAGTTTAGGGGCCGGGACAGGGACGTTGGAGACCCAGTACTTC. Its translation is CASSLGAGTGTLETQYF. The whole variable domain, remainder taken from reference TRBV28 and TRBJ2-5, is DVKVTQSSRYLVKRTGEKVFLECVQDMDHENMFWYRQDPGLGLRLIYFSYDVKMKEKGDIPEGYSVSREKKERFSLILESASTNQTSMYLCASSLGAGTGTLETQYFGPGTRLLVL.

CDR3 loop: CASSGSQGRAEAFF. The CDR3 bases are TGTGCCAGCAGTGGCTCACAGGGGAGGGCTGAAGCTTTCTTT. The chain has TRBV28 and TRBJ1-1; 7 nucleotides agree with TRBD1. CDR3 length: 14 residues. The V segment lost 5 bases and the J segment 6 bases; nucleotides outside the gene matches: 9. The V gene's germline CDR1 is MDHEN and CDR2 SYDVKM.

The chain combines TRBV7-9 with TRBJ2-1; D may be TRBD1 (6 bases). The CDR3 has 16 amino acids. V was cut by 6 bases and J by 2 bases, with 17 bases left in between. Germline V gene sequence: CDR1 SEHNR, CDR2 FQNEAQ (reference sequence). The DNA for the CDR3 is TGTGCCAGCAGTTTCATCGGCAGGGGAACCTACAATGAGCAGTTCTTC. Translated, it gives CASSFIGRGTYNEQFF. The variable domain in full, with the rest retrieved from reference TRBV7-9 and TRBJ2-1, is DTGVSQNPRHKITKRGQNVTFRCDPISEHNRLYWYRQTLGQGPEFLTYFQNEAQLEKSRLLSDRFSAERPKGSFSTLEIQRTEQGDSAMYLCASSFIGRGTYNEQFFGPGTRLTVL.

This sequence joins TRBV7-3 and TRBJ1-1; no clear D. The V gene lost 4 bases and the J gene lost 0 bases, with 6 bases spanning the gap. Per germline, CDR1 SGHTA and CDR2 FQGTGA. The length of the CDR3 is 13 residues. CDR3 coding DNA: TGTGCCAGCAGCTCCTCTTTGAACACTGAAGCTTTCTTT. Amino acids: CASSSSLNTEAFF.

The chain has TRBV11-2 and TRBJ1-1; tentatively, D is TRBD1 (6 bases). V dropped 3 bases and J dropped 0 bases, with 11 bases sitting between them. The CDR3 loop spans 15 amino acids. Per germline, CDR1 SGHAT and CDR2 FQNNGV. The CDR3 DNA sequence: TGTGCCAGCAGCTTGGCCGGACAGATGAACACTGAAGCTTTCTTT. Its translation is CASSLAGQMNTEAFF. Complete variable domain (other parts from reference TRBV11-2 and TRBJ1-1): EAGVAQSPRYKIIEKRQSVAFWCNPISGHATLYWYQQILGQGPKLLIQFQNNGVVDDSQLPKDRFSAERLKGVDSTLKIQPAKLEDSAVYLCASSLAGQMNTEAFFGQGTRLTVV.